This TCR beta chain was observed in a study of blood T cell dynamics during melanoma immunotherapy. Overall study findings and caveats: Unlike progressors, later disease-control patients had W3 repertoires gaining clonality or diversity.

Details on this clone: Its antigen is as yet unknown.

Stated time point: pre-treatment baseline. Apart from a couple of fast progressors, RECIST 1.1 response was judged 12 weeks post-infusion. The germline V gene encodes CDR1 SNHLY and CDR2 FYNNEI. CDR3 length: 12 amino acids. V lost 7 bases and J lost 5, with 11 bases in between. Assay used: immunoSEQ multiplex PCR; TCRdb lists only in-frame clones, some missing. The data contain 10,000 or so clones, around 89% of them singletons. This receptor was taken from a human donor with melanoma. The chain recombines TRBV2 with TRBJ2-5; no reliable D call. The sample here was blood, taken from a patient treated with checkpoint blockade. The chain's CDR3 is CASMGSPETQYF. The DNA for the CDR3 is TGTGCCAGCATGGGCAGTCCTGAGACCCAGTACTTC.